This entry lists 10 T cell receptor beta chains sequenced from one sample in a study of cytomegalovirus exposure and HLA in healthy donors. PCR was performed using 60 Vbeta and 13 Jbeta primers. The assay was immunoSEQ multiplex PCR, and TCRdb's table has in-frame clones only and misses some. The table lists approximately 130,000 clones, 80% to 90% of them singletons, with roughly 2.7% in the top ten. Sequencing was performed on PBMCs. The origin of the receptors is a man over 45 in good health and CMV-seronegative.

The chain uses TRBV11-2 and TRBJ2-5; 10 bases are shared with TRBD2. Germline CDR1 SGHAT, CDR2 FQNNGV. The length of the CDR3 is 15 residues. With V trimmed by 3 bases and J by 4 bases, 5 bases remained unmatched. CDR3 region: CASSFLSGGAETQYF. The CDR3 nucleotides read TGTGCCAGCAGCTTCCTGAGCGGGGGGGCAGAGACCCAGTACTTC.

The V and J genes are TRBV5-1 and TRBJ2-3, with 15 positions matching TRBD2. This CDR3 region has 20 residues. Germline trimming cut 0 bases from V and 0 bases from J; bases unmatched to any gene: 8. CDR1 is SGHRS and CDR2 is YFSETQ in the germline V gene. In nucleotides, the CDR3 is TGCGCCAGCAGCTTGGTTCGGACTAGCGGGGGGGATGGGAGCACAGATACGCAGTATTTT. Translated: CASSLVRTSGGDGSTDTQYF.

The chain combines TRBV15 with TRBJ1-2; D is perhaps TRBD1 (5 bases). Germline V gene data show CDR1 as LNHNV and CDR2 as YYDKDF (reference sequence). This CDR3 comprises 16 residues. Trimming removed 0 bases from V and 0 bases from J, with 11 bases in between. CDR3 sequence: CATSRDQGLANYGYTF. The CDR3 DNA is TGTGCCACCAGCAGAGATCAGGGCTTAGCTAACTATGGCTACACCTTC.

The V gene is TRBV19, the J gene TRBJ1-6; TRBD1 agrees at 11 bases. J was trimmed by 6 bases and V by 6 bases; bases with no gene match: 7. This CDR3 spans 16 amino acids. CDR1 LNHDA and CDR2 SQIVND come from the germline V gene (reference sequence). DNA of the CDR3: TGTGCCAGTAGCAACCGGGACAGGGGGTCTAATTCACCCCTCCACTTT. Its translation: CASSNRDRGSNSPLHF.

V and J are TRBV5-4 and TRBJ1-1; 7 bases align to TRBD1. Germline V lookup: CDR1 SGHNT, CDR2 YYREEE (reference sequence). CDR3 length equals 15 residues. V gave up 2 bases and J gave up 3 bases; unmatched junction bases: 7. The CDR3 sequence is CASSLQGNADTEAFF. CDR3 bases: TGTGCCAGCAGCTTACAGGGGAATGCCGACACTGAAGCTTTCTTT.

With respect to this clone: A junction end diverges from the germline sequence, so it may reflect a read error. The chain couples TRBV15 to TRBJ1-2; D is uncertain. There are 14 residues in the CDR3. Germline CDR1 reads LNHNV; CDR2 reads YYDKDF (reference sequence). The CDR3 region is CTTSSRTGAYGYTF. The CDR3 bases are TGTACCACCAGCAGCAGAACGGGAGCCTATGGCTACACCTTC. The full variable domain, with the rest looked up from reference TRBV15 and TRBJ1-2, is DAMVIQNPRYQVTQFGKPVTLSCSQTLNHNVMYWYQQKSSQAPKLLFHYYDKDFNNEADTPDNFQSRRPNTSFCFLDIRSPGLGDTAMYLCTTSSRTGAYGYTFGSGTRLTVV.

The chain joins TRBV7-9 to TRBJ1-3; D ambiguous. V lost 3 bases, J lost 0 bases, and 9 bases lay in between. This CDR3 has 15 residues. The germline CDR1 and CDR2 sequences are SEHNR and FQNEAQ (reference sequence). The CDR3 region has the DNA TGTGCCAGCAGCTTGACGACACCCTCTGGAAACACCATATATTTT. Its translation: CASSLTTPSGNTIYF. Full variable domain (missing parts from reference TRBV7-9 and TRBJ1-3): DTGVSQNPRHKITKRGQNVTFRCDPISEHNRLYWYRQTLGQGPEFLTYFQNEAQLEKSRLLSDRFSAERPKGSFSTLEIQRTEQGDSAMYLCASSLTTPSGNTIYFGEGSWLTVV.

The chain recombines TRBV4-3 with TRBJ2-5; tentatively, D is TRBD2 (5 bases). This CDR3 is built from 14 residues. V shed 6 bases and J shed 2 bases, with 13 bases lying between them. Germline V gene data show CDR1 as LGHNA and CDR2 as YSLEER. The CDR3 DNA reads as TGCGCCAGCAGTCCCACATCGGGGCAAGAGACCCAGTACTTC. Protein: CASSPTSGQETQYF.

The chain is built from TRBV4-3 and TRBJ2-7; unclear D gene. From germline, CDR1 is LGHNA and CDR2 YSLEER. There are 17 residues in the CDR3. Trimming removed 1 base at V and 3 bases at J, with 19 bases between. The CDR3 loop is CASSQAAGARLHYEQYF. CDR3 nucleotides: TGCGCCAGCAGCCAAGCCGCCGGAGCGAGGCTTCACTACGAGCAGTACTTC.

CDR3 in DNA: TGTGCCAGCAGCCAAGTCACGGCAGGCCATAGAAACACCATATATTTT. Its protein is CASSQVTAGHRNTIYF. This chain joins TRBV4-2 and TRBJ1-3; no firm D call. CDR3 length: 16 amino acids. Per the germline V gene, CDR1 is LGHNA and CDR2 is YNFKEQ. Deletions cut 1 base from V and 5 bases from J, with 15 bases between.